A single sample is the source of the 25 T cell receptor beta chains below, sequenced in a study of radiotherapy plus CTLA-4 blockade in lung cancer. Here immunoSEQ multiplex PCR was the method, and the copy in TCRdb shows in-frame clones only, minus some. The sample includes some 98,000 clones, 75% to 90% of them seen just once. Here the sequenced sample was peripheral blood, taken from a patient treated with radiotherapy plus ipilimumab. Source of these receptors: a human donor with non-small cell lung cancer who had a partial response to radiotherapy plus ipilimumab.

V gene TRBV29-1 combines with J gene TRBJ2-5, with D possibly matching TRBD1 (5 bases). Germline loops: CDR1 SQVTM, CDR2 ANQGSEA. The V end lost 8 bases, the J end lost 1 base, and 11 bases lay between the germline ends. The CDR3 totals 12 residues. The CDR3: CSIRTIQETQYF. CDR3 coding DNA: TGCAGCATTAGGACAATCCAAGAGACCCAGTACTTC.

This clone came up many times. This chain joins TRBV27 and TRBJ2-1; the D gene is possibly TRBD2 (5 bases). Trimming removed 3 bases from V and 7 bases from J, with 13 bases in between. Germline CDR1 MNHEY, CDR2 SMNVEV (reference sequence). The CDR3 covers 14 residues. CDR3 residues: CASSFLGPGNEQFF. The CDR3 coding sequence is TGTGCCAGCAGTTTCCTAGGGCCGGGGAATGAGCAGTTCTTC.

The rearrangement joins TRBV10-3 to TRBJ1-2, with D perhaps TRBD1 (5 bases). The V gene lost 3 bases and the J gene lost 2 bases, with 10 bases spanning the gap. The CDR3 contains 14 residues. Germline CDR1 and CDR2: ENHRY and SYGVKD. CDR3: CAISERQGNYGYTF. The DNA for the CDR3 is TGTGCCATCAGTGAAAGGCAGGGAAACTATGGCTACACCTTC.

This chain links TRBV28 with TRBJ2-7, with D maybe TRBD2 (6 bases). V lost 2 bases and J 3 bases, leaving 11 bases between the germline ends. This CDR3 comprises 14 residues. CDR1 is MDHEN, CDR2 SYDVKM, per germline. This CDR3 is CASSLRERIYEQYF. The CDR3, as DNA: TGTGCCAGCAGTTTACGGGAGAGAATCTACGAGCAGTACTTC. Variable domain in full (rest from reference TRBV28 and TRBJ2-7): DVKVTQSSRYLVKRTGEKVFLECVQDMDHENMFWYRQDPGLGLRLIYFSYDVKMKEKGDIPEGYSVSREKKERFSLILESASTNQTSMYLCASSLRERIYEQYFGPGTRLTVT.

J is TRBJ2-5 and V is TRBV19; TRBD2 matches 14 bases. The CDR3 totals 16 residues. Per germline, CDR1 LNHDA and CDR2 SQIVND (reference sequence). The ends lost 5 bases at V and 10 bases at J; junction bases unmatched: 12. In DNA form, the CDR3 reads TGTGCCAGTAGTCCAGGACTAGCGGGAGGCGGTTCGGGCCAGTACTTC. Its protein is CASSPGLAGGGSGQYF.

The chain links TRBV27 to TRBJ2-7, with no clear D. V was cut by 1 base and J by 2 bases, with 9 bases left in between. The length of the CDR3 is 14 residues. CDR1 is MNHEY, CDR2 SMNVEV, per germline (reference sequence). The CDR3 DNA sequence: TGTGCCAGCAGTTTATATTACTCTACCTACGAGCAGTACTTC. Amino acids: CASSLYYSTYEQYF.

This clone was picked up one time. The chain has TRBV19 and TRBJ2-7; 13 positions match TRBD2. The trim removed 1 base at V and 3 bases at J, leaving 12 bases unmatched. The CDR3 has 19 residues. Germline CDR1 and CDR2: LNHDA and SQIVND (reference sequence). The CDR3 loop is CASSIGPGTSGKIIYEQYF. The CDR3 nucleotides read TGTGCCAGTAGTATAGGCCCTGGGACTAGCGGGAAGATAATCTACGAGCAGTACTTC.

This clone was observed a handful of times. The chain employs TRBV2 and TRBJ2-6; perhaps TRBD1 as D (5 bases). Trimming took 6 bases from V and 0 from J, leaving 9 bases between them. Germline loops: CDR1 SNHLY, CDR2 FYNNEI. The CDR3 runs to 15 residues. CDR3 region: CASRMTDSGANVLTF. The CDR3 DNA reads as TGTGCCAGCAGGATGACAGACTCTGGGGCCAACGTCCTGACTTTC.

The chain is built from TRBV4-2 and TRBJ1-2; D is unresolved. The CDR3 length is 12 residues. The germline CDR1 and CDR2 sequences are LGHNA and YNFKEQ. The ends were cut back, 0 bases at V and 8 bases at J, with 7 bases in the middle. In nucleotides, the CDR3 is TGTGCCAGCAGCCAAGATTCGGGGGGCTACACCTTC. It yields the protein CASSQDSGGYTF.

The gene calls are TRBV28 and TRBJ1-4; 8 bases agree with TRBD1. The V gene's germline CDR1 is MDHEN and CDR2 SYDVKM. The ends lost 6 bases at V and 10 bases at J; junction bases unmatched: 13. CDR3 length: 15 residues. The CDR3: CASSPRTGHLGKLFF. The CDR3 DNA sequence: TGTGCCAGCAGCCCCCGGACAGGGCATCTGGGAAAACTGTTTTTT. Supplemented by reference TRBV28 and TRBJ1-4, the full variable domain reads DVKVTQSSRYLVKRTGEKVFLECVQDMDHENMFWYRQDPGLGLRLIYFSYDVKMKEKGDIPEGYSVSREKKERFSLILESASTNQTSMYLCASSPRTGHLGKLFFGSGTQLSVL.

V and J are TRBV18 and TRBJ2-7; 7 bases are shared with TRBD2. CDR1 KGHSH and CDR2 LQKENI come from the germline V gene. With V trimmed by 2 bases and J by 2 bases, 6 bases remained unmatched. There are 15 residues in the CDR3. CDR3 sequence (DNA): TGTGCCAGCTCACCAAGGGCGGGAGCCCCCTACGAGCAGTACTTC. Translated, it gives CASSPRAGAPYEQYF.

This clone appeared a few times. The CDR3 nucleotides are TGCGCCAGCAGCCGGTACGACAGGGACTCCGGGGAGCTGTTTTTT. Amino acid sequence: CASSRYDRDSGELFF. V is TRBV4-1 and J is TRBJ2-2, with D perhaps TRBD1 (7 bases). This CDR3 has 15 residues. Per germline, CDR1 MGHRA and CDR2 YSYEKL. V lost 4 bases to trimming and J lost 6 bases, with 15 bases between them.

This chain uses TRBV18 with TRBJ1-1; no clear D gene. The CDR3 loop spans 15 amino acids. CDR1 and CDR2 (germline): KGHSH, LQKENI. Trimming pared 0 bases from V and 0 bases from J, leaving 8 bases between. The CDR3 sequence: CASSPPEGVNTEAFF. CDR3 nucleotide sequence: TGTGCCAGCTCACCACCGGAGGGAGTGAACACTGAAGCTTTCTTT.

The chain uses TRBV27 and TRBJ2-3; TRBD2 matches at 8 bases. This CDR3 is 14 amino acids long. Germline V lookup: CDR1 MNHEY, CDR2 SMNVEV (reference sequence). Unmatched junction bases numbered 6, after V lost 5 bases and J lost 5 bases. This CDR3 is CASSPGLAGDTQYF. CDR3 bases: TGTGCCAGCAGTCCTGGACTAGCCGGAGATACGCAGTATTTT.

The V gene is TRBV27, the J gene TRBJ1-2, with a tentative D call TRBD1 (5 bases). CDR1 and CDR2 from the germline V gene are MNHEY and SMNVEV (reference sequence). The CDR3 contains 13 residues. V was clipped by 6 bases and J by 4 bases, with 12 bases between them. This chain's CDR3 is CASRLTESYGYTF. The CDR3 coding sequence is TGTGCCAGCAGGCTGACAGAGAGCTATGGCTACACCTTC.

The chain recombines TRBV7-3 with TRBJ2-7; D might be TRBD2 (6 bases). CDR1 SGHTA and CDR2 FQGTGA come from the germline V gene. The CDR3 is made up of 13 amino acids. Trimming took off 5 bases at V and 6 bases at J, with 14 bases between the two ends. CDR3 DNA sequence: TGTGCCAGCAGCCCCGGGGGACGAAGCGAGCAGTACTTC. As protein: CASSPGGRSEQYF.

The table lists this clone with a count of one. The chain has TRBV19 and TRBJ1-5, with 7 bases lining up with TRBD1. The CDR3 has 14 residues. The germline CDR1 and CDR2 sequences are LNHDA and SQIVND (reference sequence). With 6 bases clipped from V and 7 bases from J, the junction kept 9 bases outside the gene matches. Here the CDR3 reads CASSPTGSKQPQHF. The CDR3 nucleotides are TGTGCCAGTAGCCCGACAGGGTCTAAACAGCCCCAGCATTTT.

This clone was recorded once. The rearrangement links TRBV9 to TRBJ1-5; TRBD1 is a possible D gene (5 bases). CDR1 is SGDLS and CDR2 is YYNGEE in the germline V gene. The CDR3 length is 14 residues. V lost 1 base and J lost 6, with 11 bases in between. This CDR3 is CASSVTMGGQPQHF. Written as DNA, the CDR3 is TGTGCCAGCAGCGTAACCATGGGGGGTCAGCCCCAGCATTTT.

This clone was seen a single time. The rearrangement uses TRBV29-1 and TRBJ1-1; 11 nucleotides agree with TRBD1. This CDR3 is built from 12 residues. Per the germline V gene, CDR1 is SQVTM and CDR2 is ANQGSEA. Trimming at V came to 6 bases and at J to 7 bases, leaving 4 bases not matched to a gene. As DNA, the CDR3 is TGCAGCGTGGGACAGGGGGGTGGTGAAGCTTTCTTT. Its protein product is CSVGQGGGEAFF.

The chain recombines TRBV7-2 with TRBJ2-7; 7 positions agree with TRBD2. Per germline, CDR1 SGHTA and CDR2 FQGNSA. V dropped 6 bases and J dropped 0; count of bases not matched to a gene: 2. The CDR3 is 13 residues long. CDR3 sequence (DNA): TGTGCCAGCAGGCGGGGGAGCTCCTACGAGCAGTACTTC. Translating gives CASRRGSSYEQYF. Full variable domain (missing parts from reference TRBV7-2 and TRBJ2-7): GAGVSQSPSNKVTEKGKDVELRCDPISGHTALYWYRQSLGQGLEFLIYFQGNSAPDKSGLPSDRFSAERTGGSVSTLTIQRTQQEDSAVYLCASRRGSSYEQYFGPGTRLTVT.

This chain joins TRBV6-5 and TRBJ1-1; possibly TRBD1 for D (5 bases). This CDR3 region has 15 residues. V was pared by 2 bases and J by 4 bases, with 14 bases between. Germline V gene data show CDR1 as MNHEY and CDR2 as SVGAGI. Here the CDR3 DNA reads TGTGCCAGCAGTTACGTAGGGAAAGGGGTCACTGAAGCTTTCTTT. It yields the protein CASSYVGKGVTEAFF.

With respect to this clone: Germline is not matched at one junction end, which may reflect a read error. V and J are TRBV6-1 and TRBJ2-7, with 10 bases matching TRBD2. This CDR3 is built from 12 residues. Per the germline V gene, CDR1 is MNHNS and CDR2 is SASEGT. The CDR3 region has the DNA TGTGCCAGCAGTGACATCCCCGGGACTAGCGCCTTC. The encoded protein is CASSDIPGTSAF.

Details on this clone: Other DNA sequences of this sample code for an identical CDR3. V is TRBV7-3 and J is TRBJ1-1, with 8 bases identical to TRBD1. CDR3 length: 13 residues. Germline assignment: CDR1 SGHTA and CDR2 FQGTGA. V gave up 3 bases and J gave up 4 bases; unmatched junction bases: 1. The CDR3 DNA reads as TGTGCCAGCAGCTTTACAGGGGGCACTGAAGCTTTCTTT. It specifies CASSFTGGTEAFF.

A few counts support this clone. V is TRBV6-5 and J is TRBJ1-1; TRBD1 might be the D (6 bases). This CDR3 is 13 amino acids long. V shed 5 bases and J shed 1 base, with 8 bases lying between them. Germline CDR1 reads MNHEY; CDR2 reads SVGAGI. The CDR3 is CASSQQGNTEAFF. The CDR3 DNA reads TGTGCCAGCAGTCAACAGGGGAACACTGAAGCTTTCTTT.

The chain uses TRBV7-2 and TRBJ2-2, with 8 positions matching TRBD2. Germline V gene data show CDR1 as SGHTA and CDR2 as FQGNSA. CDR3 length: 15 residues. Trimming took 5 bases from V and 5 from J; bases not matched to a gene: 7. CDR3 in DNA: TGTGCCAGCAGCCTTGGACTAGCAGGGACCGGGGAGCTGTTTTTT. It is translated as CASSLGLAGTGELFF.